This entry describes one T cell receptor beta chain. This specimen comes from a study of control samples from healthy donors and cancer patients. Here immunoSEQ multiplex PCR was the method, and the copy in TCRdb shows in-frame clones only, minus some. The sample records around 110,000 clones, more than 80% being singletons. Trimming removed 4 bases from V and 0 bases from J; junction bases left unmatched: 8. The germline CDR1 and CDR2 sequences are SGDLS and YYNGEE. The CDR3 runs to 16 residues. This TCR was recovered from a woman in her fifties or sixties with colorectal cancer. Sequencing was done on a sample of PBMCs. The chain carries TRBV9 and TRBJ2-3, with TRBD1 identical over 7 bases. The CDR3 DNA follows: TGTGCCAGCAGCCGAACAGGGGTGGGTAGCACAGATACGCAGTATTTT. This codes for CASSRTGVGSTDTQYF.